This T cell receptor (beta chain) was observed in a study of T cell repertoires in cytomegalovirus infection. Study information: HLA-C-restricted CMV epitopes, recently identified, and well-studied HLA-B-restricted ones were used by the study. Both a matching HLA type and CMV infection were indicated by public TCR beta signatures.

One entry per CDR3 protein, called by TCRdb with MiXCR from the reads. The top ten clones hold about 12% of a sample with 750,000 to 950,000 distinct CDR3 sequences, 25% to 35% of them seen once. This clonotype has just a few counts. Its target is unknown. Trimming took 5 bases from V and 7 from J, leaving 12 bases between them. Germline V gene lookup returns CDR1 SGHVS and CDR2 FQNEAQ. The CDR3 loop spans 14 amino acids. The study, taken as a whole, reports: Within the response measured ex vivo, HLA-C-restricted CMV-specific TCR beta clonotypes were dominant. Accumulated public TCR beta family frequency recognized individuals carrying CMV together with the relevant HLA.

Here the sequenced sample was cultured CD8+ T cells from PBMCs, taken from culture after CMV antigen stimulation. This clonotype originated in a human donor in good health (CMV status not recorded). Some clones in this sample may be carry-over from other donors' samples. This chain connects TRBV7-8 to TRBJ1-6; D possibly corresponds to TRBD1 (6 bases). The CDR3 coding sequence is TGTGCCAGCAGCCCTGACAGGAAAAATTCACCCCTCCACTTT. It yields the protein CASSPDRKNSPLHF.